This T cell receptor beta chain was identified in a study of Ad26.COV2.S vaccination and SARS-CoV-2 variants (dated by TCRdb to the early 2020s). A note on the overall study: TCRbeta repertoire sequencing was used to assess the specificity and breadth of SARS-CoV-2-reactive T cell receptors after Ad26.COV2.S vaccination. A total of some 30 samples were included in the TCR-sequenced set, comprising around 20 Ad26.COV2.S vaccine recipients, 5 placebo recipients and 8 SARS-CoV-2 convalescent individuals.

A word on this clone: Its cognate antigen has yet to be identified. Base-call qualities are not available, and no considerably larger clone is one nucleotide away.

CDR1 and CDR2 are drawn from the germline V gene: SGHTA, FQGNSA. V drops 4 bases and J drops 2 bases, leaving 8 bases in between. Including cysteine and phenylalanine, the CDR3 has 13 amino acids. Solely the CDR3 DNA is kept, with 39 bases framed from the first base. The immunoSEQ Assay was used to sequence TCRbeta CDR3 regions. After extraction, genomic DNA underwent amplification by bias-controlled multiplex PCR, followed by high-throughput sequencing. Regarding the original processing steps: Collapsing and filtering of sequences were performed to quantify the absolute abundance of each unique TCRbeta CDR3 region. Usable DNA was measured by amplifying reference genes present in all nucleated cells, and TCRbeta template counts were normalized to that usable DNA to estimate T cell fraction. Repertoire TCRs were annotated as SARS-CoV-2-specific by exact matching of V gene, CDR3 amino acid sequence and J gene to a known reactive TCR set. The reference SARS-CoV-2 TCR set was obtained from MIRA and was filtered for enrichment in COVID-19-positive ImmuneCODE repertoires, whereby public or cross-reactive TCRs were removed. Using the MIRA antigens, annotated TCRs were further analysed by specific ORF or by position within an ORF. Depth was the summed frequency of annotated unique rearrangements, while breadth was defined as annotated unique rearrangements over total unique productive rearrangements. Two-sided Wilcoxon rank-sum tests were applied when comparing TCR breadth between groups. TCRdb took over this immuneACCESS table, retaining in-frame rearrangements with V and J assigned. Such tables are incomplete; in checked studies, under half of the missing clones stem from an unresolved V gene, and the remainder is unexplained. V and J calls and clone size are those listed in that table; D and trimming were worked out from the DNA. This sample has about 350,000 clones in its table, and 90% to 95% of those were observed once. The top ten clones comprise roughly 3.9% of the sample.

The time point label of this sample denotes: individuals recovered from natural SARS-CoV-2 infection. Paper-wide results and their limitations: According to the authors, total T cell responses may have been underestimated by the TCR breadth and depth analyses. Substantial breadth of spike-specific CD8+ and CD4+ T cell responses was reported after vaccination. Ad26.COV2.S recipients had higher spike-specific TCR breadth than placebo recipients (P = 0.0014). Vaccine and placebo recipients had similar non-spike TCR breadth, a finding consistent with the vaccine containing only spike.

The sample in question was peripheral blood, obtained after recovery from COVID-19. This receptor was identified in a human donor who had recovered from COVID-19. This chain joins TRBV7-2 to TRBJ1-1; the D gene is perhaps TRBD1, from 5 matching bases. CDR3 region: CASSWTTNTEAFF. The nucleotides are TGTGCCAGCAGCTGGACAACAAACACTGAAGCTTTCTTT.